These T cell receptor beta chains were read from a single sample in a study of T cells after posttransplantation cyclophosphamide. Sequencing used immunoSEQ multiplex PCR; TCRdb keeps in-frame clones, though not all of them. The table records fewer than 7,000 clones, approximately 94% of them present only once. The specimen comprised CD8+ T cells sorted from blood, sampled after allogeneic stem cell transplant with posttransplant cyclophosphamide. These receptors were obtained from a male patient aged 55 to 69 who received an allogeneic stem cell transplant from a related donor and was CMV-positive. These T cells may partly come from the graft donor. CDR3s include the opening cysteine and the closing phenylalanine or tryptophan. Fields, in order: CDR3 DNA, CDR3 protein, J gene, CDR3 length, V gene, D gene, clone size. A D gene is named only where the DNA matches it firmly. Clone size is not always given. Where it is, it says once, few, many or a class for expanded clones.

DNA: TGTGCCAGCAGCCCAGGGACAGGGTTTGGCTACACCTTC; CDR3: CASSPGTGFGYTF; J: TRBJ1-2; length: 13; V: TRBV6-5; D: TRBD1; size: -
DNA: TGTGCCAGCATGGGAGGAGACTCTGGGGCCAACGTCCCGACTTTC; CDR3: CASMGGDSGANVPTF; J: TRBJ2-6; length: 15; V: TRBV9; D: -; size: once
DNA: TGTGCCAGCAGTTCCCTATTCGACATGAACACTGAAGCTTTCTTT; CDR3: CASSSLFDMNTEAFF; J: TRBJ1-1; length: 15; V: TRBV27; D: -; size: -
DNA: TGTGCCAGCAGTTGGCAGTTTCCCGGGGAGCTGTTTTTT; CDR3: CASSWQFPGELFF; J: TRBJ2-2; length: 13; V: TRBV6-5; D: -; size: -
DNA: TGTGCCAGCAGCCCGTCCGGACTATTCCAAGAGACCCAGTACTTC; CDR3: CASSPSGLFQETQYF; J: TRBJ2-5; length: 15; V: TRBV7-3; D: -; size: -
DNA: TGTGCCAGCTCACCTACGGGTTTGGGTAATGAAAAACTGTTTTTT; CDR3: CASSPTGLGNEKLFF; J: TRBJ1-4; length: 15; V: TRBV18; D: -; size: -
DNA: TGTGCCAGCAGCTTTCTAATAGGGGGCACTGAAGCTTTCTTT; CDR3: CASSFLIGGTEAFF; J: TRBJ1-1; length: 14; V: TRBV5-4; D: -; size: -
DNA: TGTGCCAGCAGCCCTCTTAGCGGGGGGGCCGGGGCAGAGACCCAGTACTTC; CDR3: CASSPLSGGAGAETQYF; J: TRBJ2-5; length: 17; V: TRBV7-9; D: TRBD2; size: -
DNA: TGTGCCAGTAGTCTCGGGACAGGGGGAAGGGATGAGCAGTTCTTC; CDR3: CASSLGTGGRDEQFF; J: TRBJ2-1; length: 15; V: TRBV19; D: TRBD1; size: -
DNA: TGTGCCATCAGTGAACAGGGCAACTATAATTCCCCCCTCCACTTT; CDR3: CAISEQGNYNSPLHF; J: TRBJ1-6; length: 15; V: TRBV10-3; D: -; size: -
DNA: TGTGCCAGTAGTACAGGGGAAAACTCCCCCCTCCACTTT; CDR3: CASSTGENSPLHF; J: TRBJ1-6; length: 13; V: TRBV19; D: -; size: -
DNA: TGTGCCAGCAGTGAACCGGTACGATGGACTGAAGCTTTCTTT; CDR3: CASSEPVRWTEAFF; J: TRBJ1-1; length: 14; V: TRBV6-1; D: -; size: -
DNA: TGTGCCAGCAGCCAAGACAGGGACAGGGGAGGGACTGAAGCTTTCTTT; CDR3: CASSQDRDRGGTEAFF; J: TRBJ1-1; length: 16; V: TRBV7-6; D: TRBD1; size: -
DNA: TGTGCCAGCAGCCAAGAGGACGGGGGGGTAGATGAGCAGTTCTTC; CDR3: CASSQEDGGVDEQFF; J: TRBJ2-1; length: 15; V: TRBV4-2; D: TRBD2; size: -
DNA: TGTGCCAGCAGTGACATTCCCCGGGACAGGGGTTACGAGCAGTACTTC; CDR3: CASSDIPRDRGYEQYF; J: TRBJ2-7; length: 16; V: TRBV2; D: TRBD1; size: once
DNA: TGTGCCAGCTCACTTCTCCCCCCACCCCGGGGTGAGCAGTTCTTC; CDR3: CASSLLPPPRGEQFF; J: TRBJ2-1; length: 15; V: TRBV18; D: -; size: -
DNA: TGTGCCAGCAGTTTATCAGGGGGACTACCCACCGGGGAGCTGTTTTTT; CDR3: CASSLSGGLPTGELFF; J: TRBJ2-2; length: 16; V: TRBV27; D: -; size: -
DNA: TGTGCCAGCAGCTTTAGCGACGTCCAAATCCCTCGAACTGGAAACACCATATATTTT; CDR3: CASSFSDVQIPRTGNTIYF; J: TRBJ1-3; length: 19; V: TRBV7-9; D: -; size: -
DNA: TGTGCCAGCAGCTCGTCCGGGACAGGGGGCTACGAGCAGTACTTC; CDR3: CASSSSGTGGYEQYF; J: TRBJ2-7; length: 15; V: TRBV7-9; D: TRBD1; size: -
DNA: TGTGCCAGCAGTTTAACGGGACAGGGGGCGCATGATCACTATGGCTACACCTTC; CDR3: CASSLTGQGAHDHYGYTF; J: TRBJ1-2; length: 18; V: TRBV28; D: TRBD1; size: -
DNA: TGTGCCAGCAGCCCGACTTATAGCTCCTATAATTCACCCCTCCACTTT; CDR3: CASSPTYSSYNSPLHF; J: TRBJ1-6; length: 16; V: TRBV5-5; D: -; size: -
DNA: TGCAGTGCTTCCGACTACTACGAGCAGTACTTC; CDR3: CSASDYYEQYF; J: TRBJ2-7; length: 11; V: TRBV20-1; D: -; size: -
DNA: TGCGCCAGCAGCTTGGGGACAGGGTATGGCTACACCTTC; CDR3: CASSLGTGYGYTF; J: TRBJ1-2; length: 13; V: TRBV5-1; D: TRBD1; size: once
DNA: TGCGCCAGCAGCCCCTGGCCGGCCAGCGGGGGAAGCACAGATACGCAGTATTTT; CDR3: CASSPWPASGGSTDTQYF; J: TRBJ2-3; length: 18; V: TRBV5-1; D: TRBD2; size: -
DNA: TGTGCCAGCAGCTTAGGGCAGGACTACAATGAGCAGTTCTTC; CDR3: CASSLGQDYNEQFF; J: TRBJ2-1; length: 14; V: TRBV7-3; D: -; size: once
DNA: TGTGCCAGCAGGGGCCCCGGGACAGGGGCCACTGAAGCTTTCTTT; CDR3: CASRGPGTGATEAFF; J: TRBJ1-1; length: 15; V: TRBV11-1; D: TRBD1; size: -
DNA: TGTGCCAGCAGCTTAGAGGGACAGGGCACTGAAGCTTTCTTT; CDR3: CASSLEGQGTEAFF; J: TRBJ1-1; length: 14; V: TRBV7-8; D: TRBD1; size: -
DNA: TGTGCCAGCAGCTTAGGACCCGGGATCTACGAGCAGTACTTC; CDR3: CASSLGPGIYEQYF; J: TRBJ2-7; length: 14; V: TRBV7-2; D: -; size: once
DNA: TGTGCCAGCAGTTACGGGGGAGGGACCGAGCAGTTCTTC; CDR3: CASSYGGGTEQFF; J: TRBJ2-1; length: 13; V: TRBV6-6; D: TRBD2; size: -
DNA: TGTGCCAGCAGTGACGTGCGTGATGGCTACACCTTC; CDR3: CASSDVRDGYTF; J: TRBJ1-2; length: 12; V: TRBV2; D: -; size: -
DNA: TGTGCCAGCAGGCTCACCGGGGGATACGAGGGCACAGATACGCAGTATTTT; CDR3: CASRLTGGYEGTDTQYF; J: TRBJ2-3; length: 17; V: TRBV27; D: -; size: -
DNA: TGTGCCAGCAGCTTGGGGCAGGGGATCGCCTATGGCTACACCTTC; CDR3: CASSLGQGIAYGYTF; J: TRBJ1-2; length: 15; V: TRBV5-5; D: -; size: once
DNA: TGTGCCAGCAGCGCTCAGACAGGGTACGAGCAGTACTTC; CDR3: CASSAQTGYEQYF; J: TRBJ2-7; length: 13; V: TRBV9; D: TRBD1; size: medium-sized
DNA: TGCGCCAGCAGCTTGGCCGGTGGAGATTACGAGCAGTACTTC; CDR3: CASSLAGGDYEQYF; J: TRBJ2-7; length: 14; V: TRBV5-1; D: -; size: -
DNA: TGTGCCAGCAGCGTTGATCTAGCGGGGGGGCCGGGCGAGCAGTACTTC; CDR3: CASSVDLAGGPGEQYF; J: TRBJ2-7; length: 16; V: TRBV9; D: TRBD2; size: -
DNA: TGTGCCAGCAGCTTAGGAGCCCAAACCTCTGGAAACACCATATATTTT; CDR3: CASSLGAQTSGNTIYF; J: TRBJ1-3; length: 16; V: TRBV7-9; D: -; size: few
DNA: TGCGCCAGCAGCTTTGAGGGAAATCAGCCCCAGCATTTT; CDR3: CASSFEGNQPQHF; J: TRBJ1-5; length: 13; V: TRBV5-1; D: -; size: once
DNA: TGCAGCTACCGGAGCTCCTATAATTCCCCCCTCCACTTT; CDR3: CSYRSSYNSPLHF; J: TRBJ1-6; length: 13; V: TRBV29-1; D: -; size: -
DNA: TGTGCCTGGAGTGTACTGGGGCTAGGGGCCTACGAGCAGTACTTC; CDR3: CAWSVLGLGAYEQYF; J: TRBJ2-7; length: 15; V: TRBV30; D: -; size: -
DNA: TGTGCCAGCAGTTTCAGAGGTGTACAGGACTACGAGCAGTACTTC; CDR3: CASSFRGVQDYEQYF; J: TRBJ2-7; length: 15; V: TRBV28; D: -; size: -
DNA: TGTGCCAGTAGCTCGACGGACAGCTCCTACGAGCAGTACTTC; CDR3: CASSSTDSSYEQYF; J: TRBJ2-7; length: 14; V: TRBV19; D: -; size: -
DNA: TGTGCCAGCGGGCCGAACGATAATTCACCCCTCCACTTT; CDR3: CASGPNDNSPLHF; J: TRBJ1-6; length: 13; V: TRBV6-5; D: -; size: once
DNA: TGTGCCAGCAGCTTGGAAGCCTCTGGAAACACCATATATTTT; CDR3: CASSLEASGNTIYF; J: TRBJ1-3; length: 14; V: TRBV5-4; D: -; size: few
DNA: TGTGCCACCAGCAGAGAACCCCACAGGGCATCCTACGAGCAGTACTTC; CDR3: CATSREPHRASYEQYF; J: TRBJ2-7; length: 16; V: TRBV15; D: -; size: -
DNA: TGTGCCAGTAGGCAAAGCTCCTATAATTCCCCCCTCCACTTT; CDR3: CASRQSSYNSPLHF; J: TRBJ1-6; length: 14; V: TRBV19; D: -; size: -
DNA: TGTGCCAGCAGCGTAGAGGGGCCCAGCACAGATACGCAGTATTTT; CDR3: CASSVEGPSTDTQYF; J: TRBJ2-3; length: 15; V: TRBV9; D: -; size: -
DNA: TGCGCCAGCAGCCAAGATCTAGCGGGGGGGCCAGATACGCAGTATTTT; CDR3: CASSQDLAGGPDTQYF; J: TRBJ2-3; length: 16; V: TRBV4-3; D: TRBD2; size: -
DNA: TGTGCCAGCAGCTCCGACACCGGGGAGCTGTTTTTT; CDR3: CASSSDTGELFF; J: TRBJ2-2; length: 12; V: TRBV11-2; D: -; size: -
DNA: TGTGCCAGCAGGCAGGGTAGACCTGAAGCTTTCTTT; CDR3: CASRQGRPEAFF; J: TRBJ1-1; length: 12; V: TRBV7-9; D: -; size: -
DNA: TGTGCCATCAGTGAGTCTGCCCTCGAGCAGTACTTC; CDR3: CAISESALEQYF; J: TRBJ2-7; length: 12; V: TRBV10-3; D: -; size: -